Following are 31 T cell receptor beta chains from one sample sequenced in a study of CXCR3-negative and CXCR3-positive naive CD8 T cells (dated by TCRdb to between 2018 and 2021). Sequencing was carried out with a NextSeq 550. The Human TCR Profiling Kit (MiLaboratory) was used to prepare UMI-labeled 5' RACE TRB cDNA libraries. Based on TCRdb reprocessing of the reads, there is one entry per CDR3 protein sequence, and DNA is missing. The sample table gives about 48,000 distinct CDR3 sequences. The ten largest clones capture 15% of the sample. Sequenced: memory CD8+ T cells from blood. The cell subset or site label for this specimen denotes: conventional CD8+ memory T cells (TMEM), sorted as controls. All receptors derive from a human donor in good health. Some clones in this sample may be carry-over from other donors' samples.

The CDR3 spells CASSLHPGSGYTF. The chain links TRBV12-3 or TRBV12-4 to TRBJ1-2; TCRdb lists TRBD1, though no DNA is available to test this call. The CDR3 runs to 13 residues.

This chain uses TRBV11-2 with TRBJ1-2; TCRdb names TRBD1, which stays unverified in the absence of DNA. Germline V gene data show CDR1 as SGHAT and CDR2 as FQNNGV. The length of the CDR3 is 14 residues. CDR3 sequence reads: CASRGDGQIYGYTF. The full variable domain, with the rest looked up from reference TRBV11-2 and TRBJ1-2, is EAGVAQSPRYKIIEKRQSVAFWCNPISGHATLYWYQQILGQGPKLLIQFQNNGVVDDSQLPKDRFSAERLKGVDSTLKIQPAKLEDSAVYLCASRGDGQIYGYTFGSGTRLTVV.

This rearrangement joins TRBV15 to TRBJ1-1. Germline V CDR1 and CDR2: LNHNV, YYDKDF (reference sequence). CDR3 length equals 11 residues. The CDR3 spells CATSLWSEAFF.

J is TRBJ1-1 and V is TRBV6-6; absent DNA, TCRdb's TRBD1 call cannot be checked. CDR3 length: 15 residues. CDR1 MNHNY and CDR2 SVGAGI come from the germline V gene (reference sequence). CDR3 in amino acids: CASSYSEQGGTEAFF.

CDR3 in amino acids: CASSRGAELTDTQYF. The chain has TRBV28 and TRBJ2-3; the D call of TRBD1 rests on TCRdb alone, since no DNA is present to check it. Looked up from germline, CDR1 is MDHEN and CDR2 is SYDVKM. The CDR3 loop spans 15 amino acids.

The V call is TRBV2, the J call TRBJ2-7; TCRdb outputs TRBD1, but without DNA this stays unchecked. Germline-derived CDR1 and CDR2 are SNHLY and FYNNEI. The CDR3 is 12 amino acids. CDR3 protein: CASSQGSDEQYF.

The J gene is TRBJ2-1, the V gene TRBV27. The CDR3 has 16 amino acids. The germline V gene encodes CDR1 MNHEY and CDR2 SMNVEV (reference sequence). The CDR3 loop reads CASSPFGGSSYNEQFF.

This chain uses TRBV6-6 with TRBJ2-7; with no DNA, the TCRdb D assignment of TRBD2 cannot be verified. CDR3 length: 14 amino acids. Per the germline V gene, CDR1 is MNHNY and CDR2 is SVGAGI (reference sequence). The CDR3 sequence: CASSSGRLAYEQYF.

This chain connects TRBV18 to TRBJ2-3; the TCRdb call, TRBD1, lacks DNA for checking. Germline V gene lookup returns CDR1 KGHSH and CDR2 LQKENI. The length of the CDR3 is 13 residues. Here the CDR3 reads CASSETGADTQYF. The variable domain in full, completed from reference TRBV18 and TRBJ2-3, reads NAGVMQNPRHLVRRRGQEARLRCSPMKGHSHVYWYRQLPEEGLKFMVYLQKENIIDESGMPKERFSAEFPKEGPSILRIQQVVRGDSAAYFCASSETGADTQYFGPGTRLTVL.

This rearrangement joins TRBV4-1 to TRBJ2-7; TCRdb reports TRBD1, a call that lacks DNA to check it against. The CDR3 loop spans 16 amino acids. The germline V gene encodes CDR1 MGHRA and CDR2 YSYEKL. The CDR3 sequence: CASSQDPQGSSYEQYF.

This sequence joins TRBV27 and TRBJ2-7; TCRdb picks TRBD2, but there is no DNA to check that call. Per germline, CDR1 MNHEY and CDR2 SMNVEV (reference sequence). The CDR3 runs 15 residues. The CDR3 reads CASSISGLSSYEQYF.

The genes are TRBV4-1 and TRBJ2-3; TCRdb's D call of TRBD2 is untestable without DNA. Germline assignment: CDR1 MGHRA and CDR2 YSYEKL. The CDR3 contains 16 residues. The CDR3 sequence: CASSLPRDSSTDTQYF.

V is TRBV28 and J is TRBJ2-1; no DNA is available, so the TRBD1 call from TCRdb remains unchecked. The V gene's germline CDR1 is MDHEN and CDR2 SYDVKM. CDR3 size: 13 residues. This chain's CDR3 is CASSGTDYNEQFF.

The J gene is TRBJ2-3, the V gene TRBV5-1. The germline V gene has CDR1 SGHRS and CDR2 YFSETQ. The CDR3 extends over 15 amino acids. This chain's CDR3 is CASSSYDAVTDTQYF.

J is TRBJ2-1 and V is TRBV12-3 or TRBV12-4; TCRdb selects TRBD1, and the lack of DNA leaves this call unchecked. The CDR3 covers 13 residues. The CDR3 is CASSWTGNDEQFF.

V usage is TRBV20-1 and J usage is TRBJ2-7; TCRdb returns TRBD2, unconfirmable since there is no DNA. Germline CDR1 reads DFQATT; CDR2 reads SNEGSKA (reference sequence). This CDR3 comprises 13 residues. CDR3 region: CSARMGLYYEQYF.

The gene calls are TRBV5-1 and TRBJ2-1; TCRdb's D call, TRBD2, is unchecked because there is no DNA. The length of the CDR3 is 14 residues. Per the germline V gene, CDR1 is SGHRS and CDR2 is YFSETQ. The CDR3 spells CASSWTSGYNEQFF.

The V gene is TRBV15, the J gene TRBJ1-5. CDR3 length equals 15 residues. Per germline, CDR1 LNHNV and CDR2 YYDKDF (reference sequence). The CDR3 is CATSRLADSNQPQHF.

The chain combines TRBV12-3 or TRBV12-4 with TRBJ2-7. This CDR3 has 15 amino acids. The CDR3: CASSLSAVSSYEQYF.

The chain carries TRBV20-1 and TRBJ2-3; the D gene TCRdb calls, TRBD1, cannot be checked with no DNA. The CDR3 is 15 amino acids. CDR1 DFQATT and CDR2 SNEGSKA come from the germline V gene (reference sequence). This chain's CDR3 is CSARDGRGFTDTQYF.

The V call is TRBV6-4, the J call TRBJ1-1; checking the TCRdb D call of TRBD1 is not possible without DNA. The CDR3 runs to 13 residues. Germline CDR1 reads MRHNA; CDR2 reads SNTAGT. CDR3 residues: CASSEDSVSEAFF.

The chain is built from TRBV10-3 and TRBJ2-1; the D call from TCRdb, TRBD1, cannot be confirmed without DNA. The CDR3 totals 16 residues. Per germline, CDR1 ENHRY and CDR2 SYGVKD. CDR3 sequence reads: CAISDLGGESLSEQFF.

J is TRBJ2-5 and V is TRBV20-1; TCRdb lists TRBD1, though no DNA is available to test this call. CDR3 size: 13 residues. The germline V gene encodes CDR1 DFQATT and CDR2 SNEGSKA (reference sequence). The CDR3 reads CSGMGRVGETQYF.

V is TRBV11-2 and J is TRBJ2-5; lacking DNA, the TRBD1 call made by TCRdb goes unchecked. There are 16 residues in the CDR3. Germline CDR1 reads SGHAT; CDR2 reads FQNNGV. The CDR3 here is CASSRVGTDIWKTQYF.

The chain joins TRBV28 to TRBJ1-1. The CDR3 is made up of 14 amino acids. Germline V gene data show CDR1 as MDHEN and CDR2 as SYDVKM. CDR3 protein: CASSFEGLNTEAFF.

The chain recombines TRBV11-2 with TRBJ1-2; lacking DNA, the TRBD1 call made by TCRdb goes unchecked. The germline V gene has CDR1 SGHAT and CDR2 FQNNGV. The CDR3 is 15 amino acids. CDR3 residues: CASSPSSGTVYGYTF.

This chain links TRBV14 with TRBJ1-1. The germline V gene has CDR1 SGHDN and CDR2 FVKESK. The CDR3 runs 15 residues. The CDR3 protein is CASRRTGSGDTEAFF.

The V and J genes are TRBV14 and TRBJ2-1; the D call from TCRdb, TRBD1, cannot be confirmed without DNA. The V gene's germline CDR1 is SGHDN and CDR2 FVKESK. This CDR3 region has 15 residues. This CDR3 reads CASSPLDRGENEQFF.

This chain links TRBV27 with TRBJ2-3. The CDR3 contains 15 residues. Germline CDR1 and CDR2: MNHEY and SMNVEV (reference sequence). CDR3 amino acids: CASSLVGLAKDTQYF.

CDR3 sequence reads: CSARTRDRGASEQYF. The chain uses TRBV20-1 and TRBJ2-7; the D call of TRBD1 rests on TCRdb alone, since no DNA is present to check it. This CDR3 has 15 amino acids. Per the germline V gene, CDR1 is DFQATT and CDR2 is SNEGSKA (reference sequence).

CDR3 region: CASTQRNSGANVLTF. The V and J genes are TRBV5-1 and TRBJ2-6. Germline CDR1 is SGHRS and CDR2 is YFSETQ. CDR3 length: 15 residues.